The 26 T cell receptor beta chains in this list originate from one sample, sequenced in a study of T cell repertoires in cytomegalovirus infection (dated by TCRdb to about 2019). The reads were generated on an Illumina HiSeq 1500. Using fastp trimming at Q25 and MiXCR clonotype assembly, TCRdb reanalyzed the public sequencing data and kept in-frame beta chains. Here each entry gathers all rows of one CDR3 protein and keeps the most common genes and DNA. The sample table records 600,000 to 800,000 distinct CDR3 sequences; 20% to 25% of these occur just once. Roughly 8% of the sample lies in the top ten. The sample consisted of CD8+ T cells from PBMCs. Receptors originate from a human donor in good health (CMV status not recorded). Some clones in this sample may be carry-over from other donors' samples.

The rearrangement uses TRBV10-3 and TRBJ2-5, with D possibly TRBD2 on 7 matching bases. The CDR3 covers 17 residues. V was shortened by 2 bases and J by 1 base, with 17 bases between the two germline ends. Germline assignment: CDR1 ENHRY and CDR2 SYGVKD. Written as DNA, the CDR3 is TGTGCCATCAGTGAGGGGGGCCGGCGGGGGAGCCAAGAGACCCAGTACTTC. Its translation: CAISEGGRRGSQETQYF.

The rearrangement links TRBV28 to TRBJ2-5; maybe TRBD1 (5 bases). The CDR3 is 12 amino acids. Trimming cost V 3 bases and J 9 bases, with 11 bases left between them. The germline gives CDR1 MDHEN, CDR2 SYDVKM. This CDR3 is CASSFPQGAQYF. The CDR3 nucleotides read TGTGCCAGCAGTTTCCCCCAAGGGGCCCAGTACTTC. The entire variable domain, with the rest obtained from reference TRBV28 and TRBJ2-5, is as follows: DVKVTQSSRYLVKRTGEKVFLECVQDMDHENMFWYRQDPGLGLRLIYFSYDVKMKEKGDIPEGYSVSREKKERFSLILESASTNQTSMYLCASSFPQGAQYFGPGTRLLVL.

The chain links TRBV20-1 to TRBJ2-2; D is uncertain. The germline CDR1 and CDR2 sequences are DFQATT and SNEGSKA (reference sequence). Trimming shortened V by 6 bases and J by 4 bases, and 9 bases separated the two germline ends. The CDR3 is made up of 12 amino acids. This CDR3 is CSARTVTGELFF. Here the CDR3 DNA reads TGCAGTGCCAGGACGGTCACCGGGGAGCTGTTTTTT.

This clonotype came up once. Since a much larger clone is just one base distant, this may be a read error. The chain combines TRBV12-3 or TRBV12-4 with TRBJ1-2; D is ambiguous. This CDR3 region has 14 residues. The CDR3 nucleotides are TGTGACAGCAGCCGCTGGAAAAGGGAGGGAGGCTACACCTTC. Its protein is CDSSRWKREGGYTF.

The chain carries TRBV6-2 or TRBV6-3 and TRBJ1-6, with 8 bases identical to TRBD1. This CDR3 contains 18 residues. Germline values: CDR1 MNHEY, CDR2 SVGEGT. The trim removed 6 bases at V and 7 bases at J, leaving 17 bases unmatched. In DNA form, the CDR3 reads TGTGCCAGCAGCTCCGGGACAGGACTTTATGAATCGAATTCACCCCTCCACTTT. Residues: CASSSGTGLYESNSPLHF.

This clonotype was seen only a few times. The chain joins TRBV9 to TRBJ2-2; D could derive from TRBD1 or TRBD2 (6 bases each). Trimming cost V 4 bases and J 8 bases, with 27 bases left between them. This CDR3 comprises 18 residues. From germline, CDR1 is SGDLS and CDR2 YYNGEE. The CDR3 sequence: CASSPPDGGRIDGGELFF. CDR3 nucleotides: TGTGCCAGCAGCCCACCTGATGGGGGGCGCATCGATGGGGGGGAGCTGTTTTTT.

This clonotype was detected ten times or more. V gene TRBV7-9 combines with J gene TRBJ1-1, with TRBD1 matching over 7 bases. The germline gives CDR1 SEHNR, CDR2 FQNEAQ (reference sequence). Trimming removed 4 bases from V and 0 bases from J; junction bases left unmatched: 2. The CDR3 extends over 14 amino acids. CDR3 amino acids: CASSSTGMNTEAFF. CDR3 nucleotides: TGTGCCAGCAGCTCGACAGGGATGAACACTGAAGCTTTCTTT.

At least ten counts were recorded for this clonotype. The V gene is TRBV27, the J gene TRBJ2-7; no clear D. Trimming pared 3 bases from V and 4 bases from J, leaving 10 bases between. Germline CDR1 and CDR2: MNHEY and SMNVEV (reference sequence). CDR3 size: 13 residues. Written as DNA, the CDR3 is TGTGCCAGCAGTTTCGGTATTAGTTACGAGCAGTACTTC. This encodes CASSFGISYEQYF.

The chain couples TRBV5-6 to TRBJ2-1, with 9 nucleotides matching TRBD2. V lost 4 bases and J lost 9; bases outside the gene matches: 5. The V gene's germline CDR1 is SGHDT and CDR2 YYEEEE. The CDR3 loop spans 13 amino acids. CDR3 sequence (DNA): TGTGCCAGCAGCCGGGGAGCGGGGGGTGAGCAGTTCTTC. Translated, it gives CASSRGAGGEQFF.

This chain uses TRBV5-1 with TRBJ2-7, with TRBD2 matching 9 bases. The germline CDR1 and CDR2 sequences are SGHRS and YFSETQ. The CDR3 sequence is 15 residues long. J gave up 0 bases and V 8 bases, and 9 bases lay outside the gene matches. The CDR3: CASRPSSGASYEQYF. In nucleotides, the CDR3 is TGCGCCAGTAGGCCGTCTAGCGGGGCCTCCTACGAGCAGTACTTC.

CDR3 region: CAISGPDRDNEQFF. CDR3 nucleotides: TGTGCCATCAGTGGGCCGGACAGAGACAATGAGCAGTTCTTC. The V and J genes are TRBV10-3 and TRBJ2-1, with a weak D call TRBD1 (6 bases). In germline, CDR1 is ENHRY, CDR2 SYGVKD. The CDR3 is 14 residues long. The V gene lost 4 bases and the J gene lost 5 bases, with 12 bases spanning the gap.

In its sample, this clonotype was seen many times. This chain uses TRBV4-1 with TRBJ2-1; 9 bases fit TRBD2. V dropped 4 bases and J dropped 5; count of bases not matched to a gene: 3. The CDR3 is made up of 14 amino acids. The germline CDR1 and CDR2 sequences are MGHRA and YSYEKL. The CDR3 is CASSRSGGNNEQFF. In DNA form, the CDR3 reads TGCGCCAGCAGCCGTAGCGGGGGAAACAATGAGCAGTTCTTC.

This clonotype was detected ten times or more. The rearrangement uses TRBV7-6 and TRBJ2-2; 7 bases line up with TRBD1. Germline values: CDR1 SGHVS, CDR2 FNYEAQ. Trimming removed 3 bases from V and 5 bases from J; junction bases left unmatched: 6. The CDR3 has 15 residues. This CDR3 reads CASSLRTGATGELFF. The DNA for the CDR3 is TGTGCCAGCAGCTTGAGGACAGGCGCAACCGGGGAGCTGTTTTTT.

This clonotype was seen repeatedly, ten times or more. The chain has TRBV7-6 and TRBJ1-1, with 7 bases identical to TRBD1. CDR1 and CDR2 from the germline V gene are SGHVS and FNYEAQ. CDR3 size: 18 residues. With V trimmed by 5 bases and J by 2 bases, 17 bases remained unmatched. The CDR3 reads CASSNVRGPHPRNTEAFF. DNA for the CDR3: TGTGCCAGCAGCAATGTAAGGGGGCCACATCCCCGCAACACTGAAGCTTTCTTT.

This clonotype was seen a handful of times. The chain's CDR3 is CASSPRDRGYNEQFF. The DNA of the CDR3 is TGTGCCAGCAGCCCCCGGGACAGGGGCTACAATGAGCAGTTCTTC. The chain couples TRBV27 to TRBJ2-1, with 10 nucleotides matching TRBD1. Trimming at V came to 6 bases and at J to 3 bases, leaving 5 bases not matched to a gene. This CDR3 spans 15 amino acids. The V gene's germline CDR1 is MNHEY and CDR2 SMNVEV (reference sequence).

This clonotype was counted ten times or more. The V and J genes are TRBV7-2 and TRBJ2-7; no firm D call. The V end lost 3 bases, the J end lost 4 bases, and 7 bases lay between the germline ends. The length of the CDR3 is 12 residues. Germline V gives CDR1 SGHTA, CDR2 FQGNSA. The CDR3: CASSFVGYEQYV. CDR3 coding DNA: TGTGCCAGCAGCTTCGTTGGTTACGAGCAGTACGTC.

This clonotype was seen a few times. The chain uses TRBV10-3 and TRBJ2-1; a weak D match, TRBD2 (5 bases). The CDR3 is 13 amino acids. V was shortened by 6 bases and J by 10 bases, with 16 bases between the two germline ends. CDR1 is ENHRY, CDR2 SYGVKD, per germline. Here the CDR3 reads CAISADYRGEQFF. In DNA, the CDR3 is TGTGCCATCAGCGCCGACTACCGCGGGGAGCAGTTCTTC.

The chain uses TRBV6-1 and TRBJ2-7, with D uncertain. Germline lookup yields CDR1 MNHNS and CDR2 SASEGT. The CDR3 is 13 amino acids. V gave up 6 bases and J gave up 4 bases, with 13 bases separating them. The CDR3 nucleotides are TGTGCCAGCAGCCCCGGAGAAAGATACGAGCAGTACTTC. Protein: CASSPGERYEQYF.

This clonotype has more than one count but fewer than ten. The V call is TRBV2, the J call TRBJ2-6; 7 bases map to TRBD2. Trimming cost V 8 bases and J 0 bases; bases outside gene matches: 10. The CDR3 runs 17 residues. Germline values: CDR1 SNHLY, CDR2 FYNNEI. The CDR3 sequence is CASLGRDGISGANVLTF. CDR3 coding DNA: TGTGCCAGCTTGGGGAGGGACGGCATCTCTGGGGCCAACGTCCTGACTTTC.

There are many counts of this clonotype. The CDR3 coding sequence is TGTGCCAGCAGTTTCATAGCGGGGGGGCTTTTCTCCTACAATGAGCAGTTCTTC. It specifies CASSFIAGGLFSYNEQFF. V gene TRBV12-3 or TRBV12-4 combines with J gene TRBJ2-1; 11 nucleotides align to TRBD2. The V and J ends lost 3 bases and 0 bases, in that order; junction bases with no gene match: 7. This CDR3 has 18 amino acids.

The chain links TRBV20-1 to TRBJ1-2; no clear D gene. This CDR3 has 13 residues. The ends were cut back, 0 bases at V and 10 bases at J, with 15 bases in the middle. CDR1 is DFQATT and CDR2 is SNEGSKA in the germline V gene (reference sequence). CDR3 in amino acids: CSARDSGGYDYTF. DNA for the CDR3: TGCAGTGCTAGAGATTCGGGAGGGTACGACTACACCTTC.

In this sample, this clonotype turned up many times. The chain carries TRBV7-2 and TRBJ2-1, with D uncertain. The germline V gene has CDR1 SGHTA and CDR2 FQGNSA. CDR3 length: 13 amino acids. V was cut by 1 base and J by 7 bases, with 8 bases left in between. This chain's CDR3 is CASSLVAANEQFF. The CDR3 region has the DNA TGTGCCAGCAGCTTAGTTGCGGCTAATGAGCAGTTCTTC.

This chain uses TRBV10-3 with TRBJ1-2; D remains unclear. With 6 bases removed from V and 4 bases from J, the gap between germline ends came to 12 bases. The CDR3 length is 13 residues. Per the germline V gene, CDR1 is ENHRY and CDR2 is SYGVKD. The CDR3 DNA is TGTGCCATCAGGGGTGGGTCTTTCTATGGCTACACCTTC. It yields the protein CAIRGGSFYGYTF.

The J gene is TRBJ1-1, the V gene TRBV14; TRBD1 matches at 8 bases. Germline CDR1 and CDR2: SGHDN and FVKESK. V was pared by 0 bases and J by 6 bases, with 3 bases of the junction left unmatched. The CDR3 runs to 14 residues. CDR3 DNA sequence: TGTGCCAGCAGCCAAGAGACAGGGGACCCTGAAGCTTTCTTT. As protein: CASSQETGDPEAFF.

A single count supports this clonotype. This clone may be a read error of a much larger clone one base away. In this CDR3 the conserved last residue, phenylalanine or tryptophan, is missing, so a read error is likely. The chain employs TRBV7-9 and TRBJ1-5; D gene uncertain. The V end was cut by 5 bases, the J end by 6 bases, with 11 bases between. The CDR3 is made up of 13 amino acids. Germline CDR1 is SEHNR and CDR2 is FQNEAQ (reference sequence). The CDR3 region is CASSEVQSQPQHL. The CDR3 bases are TGTGCCAGCAGCGAAGTTCAGAGTCAGCCCCAGCATCTT.

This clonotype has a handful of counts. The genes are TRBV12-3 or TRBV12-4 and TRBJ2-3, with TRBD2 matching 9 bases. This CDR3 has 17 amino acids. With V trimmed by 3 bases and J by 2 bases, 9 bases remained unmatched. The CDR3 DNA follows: TGTGCCAGCAGTTTTGAGCCGATAGCGGGGGTCACAGATACGCAGTATTTT. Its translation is CASSFEPIAGVTDTQYF.